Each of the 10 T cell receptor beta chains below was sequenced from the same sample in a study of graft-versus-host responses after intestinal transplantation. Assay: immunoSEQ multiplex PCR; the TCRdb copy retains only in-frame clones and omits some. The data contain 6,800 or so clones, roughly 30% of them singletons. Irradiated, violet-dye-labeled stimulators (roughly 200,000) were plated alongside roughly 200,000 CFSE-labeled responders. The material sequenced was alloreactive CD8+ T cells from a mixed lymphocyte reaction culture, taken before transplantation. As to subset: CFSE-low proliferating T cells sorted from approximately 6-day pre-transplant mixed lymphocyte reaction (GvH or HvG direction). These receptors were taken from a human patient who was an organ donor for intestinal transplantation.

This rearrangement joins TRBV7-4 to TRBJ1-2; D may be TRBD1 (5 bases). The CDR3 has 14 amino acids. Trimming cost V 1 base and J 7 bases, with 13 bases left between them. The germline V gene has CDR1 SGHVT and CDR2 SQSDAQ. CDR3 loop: CASSLGRGVRGYTF. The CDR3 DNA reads TGTGCCAGCAGCTTAGGGAGGGGAGTTCGTGGCTACACCTTC.

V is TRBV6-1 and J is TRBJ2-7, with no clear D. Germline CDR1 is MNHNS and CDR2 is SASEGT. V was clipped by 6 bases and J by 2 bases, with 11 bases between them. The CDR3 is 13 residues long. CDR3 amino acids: CASRPAEAYEQYF. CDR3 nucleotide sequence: TGTGCCAGCAGGCCCGCAGAGGCCTACGAGCAGTACTTC.

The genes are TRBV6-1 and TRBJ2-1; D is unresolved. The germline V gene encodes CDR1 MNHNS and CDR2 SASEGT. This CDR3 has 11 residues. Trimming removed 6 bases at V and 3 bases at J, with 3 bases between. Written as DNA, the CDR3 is TGTGCCAGCAGGAGCTACAATGAGCAGTTCTTC. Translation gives CASRSYNEQFF.

The CDR3 sequence is CASSQEHLYEQYF. The CDR3 DNA follows: TGCGCCAGCAGCCAAGAACACTTATACGAGCAGTACTTC. V usage is TRBV4-1 and J usage is TRBJ2-7, with D unresolved. Trimming removed 0 bases at V and 4 bases at J, with 7 bases between. The CDR3 covers 13 residues. Germline values: CDR1 MGHRA, CDR2 YSYEKL.

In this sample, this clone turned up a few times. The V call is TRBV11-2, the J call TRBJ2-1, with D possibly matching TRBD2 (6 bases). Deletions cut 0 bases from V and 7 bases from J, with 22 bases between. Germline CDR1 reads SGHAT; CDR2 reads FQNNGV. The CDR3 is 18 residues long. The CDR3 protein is CASSLDGGSVIRNNEQFF. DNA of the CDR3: TGTGCCAGCAGCTTAGATGGGGGGTCCGTCATCCGAAATAATGAGCAGTTCTTC. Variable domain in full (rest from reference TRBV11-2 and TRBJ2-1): EAGVAQSPRYKIIEKRQSVAFWCNPISGHATLYWYQQILGQGPKLLIQFQNNGVVDDSQLPKDRFSAERLKGVDSTLKIQPAKLEDSAVYLCASSLDGGSVIRNNEQFFGPGTRLTVL.

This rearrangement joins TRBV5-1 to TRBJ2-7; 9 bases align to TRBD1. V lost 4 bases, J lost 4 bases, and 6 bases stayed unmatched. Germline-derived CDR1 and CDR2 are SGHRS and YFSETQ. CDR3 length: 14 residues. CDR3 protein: CASSQDRGFYEQYF. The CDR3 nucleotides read TGCGCCAGCAGCCAAGACAGGGGGTTTTACGAGCAGTACTTC.

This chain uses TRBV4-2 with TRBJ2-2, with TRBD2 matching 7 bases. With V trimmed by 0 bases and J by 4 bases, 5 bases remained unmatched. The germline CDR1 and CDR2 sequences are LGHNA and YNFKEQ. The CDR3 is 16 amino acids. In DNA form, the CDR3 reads TGTGCCAGCAGCCAAGATCGGGGCGGGGGCACCGGGGAGCTGTTTTTT. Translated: CASSQDRGGGTGELFF.

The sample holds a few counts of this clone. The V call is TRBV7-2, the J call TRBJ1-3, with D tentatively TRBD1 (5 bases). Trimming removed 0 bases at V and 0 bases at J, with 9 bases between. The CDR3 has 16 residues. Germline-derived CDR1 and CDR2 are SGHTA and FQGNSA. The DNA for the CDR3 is TGTGCCAGCAGCTTAGCGTACGGGGGCTCTGGAAACACCATATATTTT. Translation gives CASSLAYGGSGNTIYF.

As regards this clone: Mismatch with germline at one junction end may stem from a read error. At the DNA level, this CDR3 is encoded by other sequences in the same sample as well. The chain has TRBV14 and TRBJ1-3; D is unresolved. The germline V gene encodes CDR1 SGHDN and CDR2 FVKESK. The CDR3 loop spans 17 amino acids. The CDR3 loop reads CASSQGRPSLSGNTIYF. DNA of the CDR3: TGCGCCAGCAGCCAAGGCCGGCCTTCCCTCTCTGGAAACACCATATATTTT.

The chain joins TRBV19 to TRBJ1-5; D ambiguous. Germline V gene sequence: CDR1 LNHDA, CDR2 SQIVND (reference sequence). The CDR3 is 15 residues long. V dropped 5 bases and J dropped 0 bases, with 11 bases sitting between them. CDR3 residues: CASSYLPYSNQPQHF. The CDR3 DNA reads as TGTGCCAGTAGTTACCTTCCGTATAGCAATCAGCCCCAGCATTTT.